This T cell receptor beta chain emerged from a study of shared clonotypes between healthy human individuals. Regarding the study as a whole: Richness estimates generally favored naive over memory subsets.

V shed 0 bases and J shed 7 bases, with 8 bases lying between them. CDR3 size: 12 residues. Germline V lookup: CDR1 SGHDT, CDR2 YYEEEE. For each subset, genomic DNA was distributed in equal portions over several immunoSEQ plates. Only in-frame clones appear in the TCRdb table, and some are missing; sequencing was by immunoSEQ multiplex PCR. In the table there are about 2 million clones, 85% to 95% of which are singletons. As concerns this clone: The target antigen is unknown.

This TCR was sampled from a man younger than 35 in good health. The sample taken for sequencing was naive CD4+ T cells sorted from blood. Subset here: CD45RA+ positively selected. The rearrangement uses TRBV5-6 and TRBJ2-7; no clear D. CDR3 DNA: TGTGCCAGCAGCTTGGCCCGGGCGGAGCAGTACTTC. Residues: CASSLARAEQYF.